This T cell receptor (beta chain) was identified in a study of blood T cell repertoires in COVID-19. Whole-study context: The United States, Italy and Spain were the sources of the acute and convalescent COVID-19 samples.

This CDR3 region has 13 residues. Germline V lookup: CDR1 MNHNS, CDR2 SASEGT. V was cut by 1 base and J by 5 bases, with 8 bases left in between. In the source study's methods: Amplifying reference gene primers gave estimates of nucleated cell counts. Clones were read by immunoSEQ multiplex PCR, and TCRdb kept only the in-frame ones, dropping some. That table furnishes V, J and clone size, whereas the DNA furnished D and trimming. The sample consists of over 130,000 clones, roughly 85% of them appearing once. This TCR derives from a man in his fifties with acute or convalescent COVID-19. Sequenced: peripheral blood. The chain recombines TRBV6-1 with TRBJ2-5; D is unresolved. The CDR3 sequence: CASSEGLRETQYF. DNA of the CDR3: TGTGCCAGCAGTGAAGGGTTGAGGGAGACCCAGTACTTC.